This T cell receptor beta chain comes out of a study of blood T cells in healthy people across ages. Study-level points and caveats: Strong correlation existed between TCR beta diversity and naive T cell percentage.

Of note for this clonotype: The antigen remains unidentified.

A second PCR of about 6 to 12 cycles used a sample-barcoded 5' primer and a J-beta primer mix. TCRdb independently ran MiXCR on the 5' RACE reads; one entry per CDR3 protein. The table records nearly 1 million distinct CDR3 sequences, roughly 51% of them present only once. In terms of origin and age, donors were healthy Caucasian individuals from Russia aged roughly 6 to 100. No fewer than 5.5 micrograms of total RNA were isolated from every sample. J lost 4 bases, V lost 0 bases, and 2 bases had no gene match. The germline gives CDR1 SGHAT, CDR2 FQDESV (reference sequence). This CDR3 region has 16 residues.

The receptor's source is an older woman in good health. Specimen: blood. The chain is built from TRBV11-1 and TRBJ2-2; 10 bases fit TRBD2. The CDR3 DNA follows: TGTGCCAGCAGCTTAGCTAGGACTAGCGGCACCGGGGAGCTGTTTTTT. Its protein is CASSLARTSGTGELFF.